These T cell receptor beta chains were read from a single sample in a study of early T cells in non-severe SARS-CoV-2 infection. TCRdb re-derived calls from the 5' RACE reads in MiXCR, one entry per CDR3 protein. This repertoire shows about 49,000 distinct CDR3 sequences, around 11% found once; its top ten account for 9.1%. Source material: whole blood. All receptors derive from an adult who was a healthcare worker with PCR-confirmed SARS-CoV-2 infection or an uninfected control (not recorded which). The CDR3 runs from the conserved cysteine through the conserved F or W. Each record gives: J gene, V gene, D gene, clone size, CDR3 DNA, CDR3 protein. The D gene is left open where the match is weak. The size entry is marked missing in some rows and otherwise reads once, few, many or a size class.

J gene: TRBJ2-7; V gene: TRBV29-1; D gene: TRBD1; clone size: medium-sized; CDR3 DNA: TGCAGCGTCCGGGACAGGACCTACGAGCAGTACTTC; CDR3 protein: CSVRDRTYEQYF
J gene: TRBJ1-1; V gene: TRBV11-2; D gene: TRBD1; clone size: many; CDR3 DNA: TGTGCCAGCAGCTGGGGACAGATTAACACTGAAGCTTTCTTT; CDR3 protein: CASSWGQINTEAFF
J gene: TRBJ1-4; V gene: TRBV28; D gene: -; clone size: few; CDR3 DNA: TGTGCCAGCAGATATCGGCACTCAGCAACTAATGAAAAACTGTTTTTT; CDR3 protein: CASRYRHSATNEKLFF
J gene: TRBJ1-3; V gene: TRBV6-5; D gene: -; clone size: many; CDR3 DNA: TGTGCCAGCAGTTCTTCTTGGACAATTGAAAACACCATATATTTT; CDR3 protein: CASSSSWTIENTIYF
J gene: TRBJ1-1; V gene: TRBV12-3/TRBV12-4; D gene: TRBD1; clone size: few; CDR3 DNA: TGTGCCAGCAGCTGGGACAGGGACACTGAAGCTTTCTTT; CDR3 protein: CASSWDRDTEAFF
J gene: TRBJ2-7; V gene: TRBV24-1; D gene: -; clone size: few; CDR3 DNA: TGTGCCACCAGTGATTCCCGGGACGGCCGAACTCGGGAGCAGTACTTC; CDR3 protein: CATSDSRDGRTREQYF
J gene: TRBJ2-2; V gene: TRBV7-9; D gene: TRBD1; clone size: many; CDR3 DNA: TGTGCCAGCAGCTCGTCCGGGACAGATGCGAACACCGGGGAGCTGTTTTTT; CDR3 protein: CASSSSGTDANTGELFF
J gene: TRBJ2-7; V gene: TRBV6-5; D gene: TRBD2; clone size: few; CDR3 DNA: TGTGCCAGCAGTTACCGGAGCGGGAGGGCCTACGAGCAGTACTTC; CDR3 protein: CASSYRSGRAYEQYF
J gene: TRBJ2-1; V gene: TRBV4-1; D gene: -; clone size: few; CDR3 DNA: TGCGCCAGCAGCCCAATCTCTGGACAGCACAATGAGCAGTTCTTC; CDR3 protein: CASSPISGQHNEQFF
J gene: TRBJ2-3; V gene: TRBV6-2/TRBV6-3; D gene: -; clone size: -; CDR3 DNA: TGTGCCAGCACCCTAAGGAGCACAGATACGCAGTATTTT; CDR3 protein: CASTLRSTDTQYF
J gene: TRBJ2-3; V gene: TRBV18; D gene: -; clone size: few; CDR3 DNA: TGTGCCAGCTCACCACAGGGGAGCACAGATACGCAGTATTTT; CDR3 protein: CASSPQGSTDTQYF
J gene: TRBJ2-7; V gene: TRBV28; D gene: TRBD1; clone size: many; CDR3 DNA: TGTGCCAGCAGTTCAATTGGGAGCAGGGGGTGGTACGAGCAGTACTTC; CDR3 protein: CASSSIGSRGWYEQYF
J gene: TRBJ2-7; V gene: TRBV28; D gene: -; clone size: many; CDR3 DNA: TGTGCCAGCGGGGCGTACGAGCAGTACTTC; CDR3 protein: CASGAYEQYF
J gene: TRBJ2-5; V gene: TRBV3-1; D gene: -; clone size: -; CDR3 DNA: TGTGCCAGCAGCCTAAGAAGGACCCCTCAGGAGACCCAGTACTTC; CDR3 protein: CASSLRRTPQETQYF